Listed below are T cell receptor beta chains from one sample, sequenced in a study of human T cells and chemical hapten exposure. TCRdb called the RACE reads again in MiXCR, with one record for every CDR3 protein. Among about 30,000 distinct CDR3 sequences listed, almost 6% were seen once. This material consisted of whole blood, taken in connection with sensitization to the hapten diphenylcyclopropenone (DPC). Receptor source: a man younger than 45 with alopecia areata. Some clones in this sample may be carry-over from other donors' samples. CDR3s include the opening cysteine and the closing phenylalanine or tryptophan. A D gene is named only where the DNA matches it firmly. Expanded clones are given a class, and other clones once, few, many or no size at all.

V gene,clone size,J gene,D gene,CDR3 protein,CDR3 DNA
TRBV3-1,many,TRBJ2-2,NA,CASSTVVRTGELFF,TGTGCCAGCAGTACAGTGGTTCGGACCGGGGAGCTGTTTTTT
TRBV20-1,many,TRBJ2-7,NA,CSAPGTQPGQQYF,TGCAGTGCCCCCGGGACCCAACCTGGGCAGCAGTACTTC
TRBV10-2,many,TRBJ1-1,TRBD1,CASTGTANTEAFF,TGCGCCAGCACCGGGACAGCGAACACTGAAGCTTTCTTT
TRBV29-1,many,TRBJ1-1,NA,CSVVFQRANTEAFF,TGCAGCGTTGTTTTTCAACGGGCGAACACTGAAGCTTTCTTT
TRBV5-1,many,TRBJ2-5,TRBD1,CASSFLRDRGSQETQYF,TGCGCCAGCAGCTTTCTCCGGGACAGGGGATCTCAAGAGACCCAGTACTTC
TRBV12-3/TRBV12-4,many,TRBJ1-4,NA,CASSLAQSSGKLFF,TGTGCCAGCAGTTTAGCGCAATCTTCAGGAAAACTGTTTTTT
TRBV3-1,many,TRBJ2-1,NA,CASTPSDSFWNEQFF,TGTGCCTCTACCCCTAGCGATTCATTTTGGAATGAGCAGTTCTTC
TRBV29-1,many,TRBJ2-3,TRBD2,CSVEPKLAGGWSGWTDTQYF,TGCAGCGTTGAACCCAAGCTAGCGGGGGGGTGGTCGGGTTGGACAGATACGCAGTATTTT
TRBV6-6,many,TRBJ1-5,NA,CASRRGQNEQPQHF,TGTGCCAGCAGGCGAGGACAGAACGAGCAGCCCCAGCATTTT
TRBV12-3/TRBV12-4,many,TRBJ2-3,NA,CASTRDSRSTDTQYF,TGTGCCAGCACCCGGGACTCTCGCAGCACAGATACGCAGTATTTT
TRBV2,many,TRBJ2-2,TRBD1,CASGQGARTGELFF,TGTGCCAGCGGACAGGGGGCGAGGACCGGGGAGCTGTTTTTT
TRBV11-2,many,TRBJ2-5,TRBD2,CASSSLRESETQYF,TGTGCCAGCAGCTCCCTGCGGGAGAGCGAGACCCAGTACTTC
TRBV13,many,TRBJ2-4,NA,CASSWNSGAKNIQYF,TGTGCCAGCAGCTGGAATAGCGGCGCCAAAAACATTCAGTACTTC
TRBV5-1,NA,TRBJ1-2,NA,CASSETWSNYGYTF,TGCGCCAGCAGCGAGACATGGAGTAACTATGGCTACACCTTC
TRBV9,few,TRBJ2-7,NA,CASSDPGTAPYEQYF,TGTGCCAGCAGCGACCCCGGGACGGCCCCCTACGAGCAGTACTTC
TRBV29-1,many,TRBJ1-5,TRBD1,CSVRDSGQPQHF,TGCAGCGTCCGGGACAGCGGTCAGCCCCAGCATTTT
TRBV6-2/TRBV6-3,many,TRBJ2-2,TRBD1,CASSEDRANTGELFF,TGTGCCAGCAGTGAGGACAGGGCGAACACCGGGGAGCTGTTTTTT
TRBV5-6,many,TRBJ1-3,NA,CASSPWTVSGNTIYF,TGTGCCAGCAGCCCCTGGACGGTCTCTGGAAACACCATATATTTT
TRBV6-2/TRBV6-3,few,TRBJ1-2,NA,CASSSIAFQGYTF,TGTGCCAGCAGTTCGATCGCATTCCAGGGCTACACCTTC
TRBV7-2,many,TRBJ1-4,TRBD1,CASSPRTGGNEKLFF,TGTGCCAGCAGCCCCCGGACAGGCGGAAATGAAAAACTGTTTTTT
TRBV12-3/TRBV12-4,many,TRBJ2-3,NA,CASSLEAGGSTDTQYF,TGTGCCAGCAGTTTAGAGGCTGGGGGGTCCACAGATACGCAGTATTTT
TRBV5-1,many,TRBJ1-1,NA,CASSRDSSTEAFF,TGCGCCAGCAGCCGGGACTCGAGCACTGAAGCTTTCTTT
TRBV6-5,NA,TRBJ1-5,TRBD1,CASSLGQGHQPQHF,TGTGCCAGCAGCCTTGGACAGGGACATCAGCCCCAGCATTTT
TRBV11-2,many,TRBJ2-3,TRBD2,CASSRGTSGRAADTQYF,TGTGCCAGCAGCCGCGGGACTAGCGGGAGGGCCGCGGATACGCAGTATTTT
TRBV2,many,TRBJ1-5,NA,CASSRGGSPNQPQHF,TGTGCCAGCAGTCGAGGAGGAAGCCCCAATCAGCCCCAGCATTTT
TRBV7-9,many,TRBJ2-1,TRBD1,CASSSNRGRRNEQFF,TGTGCCAGCAGCTCTAACAGGGGGAGGAGGAATGAGCAGTTCTTC
TRBV29-1,many,TRBJ1-4,NA,CSVETSPTGEKLFF,TGCAGCGTTGAGACCAGCCCCACGGGTGAAAAACTGTTTTTT
TRBV28,many,TRBJ2-2,NA,CASSLRRFGTGELFF,TGTGCCAGCAGTCTACGACGGTTCGGCACCGGGGAGCTGTTTTTT
TRBV6-1,many,TRBJ2-6,TRBD1,CASSEAWDRGRPGANVLTF,TGTGCCAGCAGTGAAGCGTGGGACAGGGGGCGTCCTGGGGCCAACGTCCTGACTTTC
TRBV4-1,many,TRBJ2-1,TRBD1,CASSQGEGGRHNEQFF,TGCGCCAGCAGCCAGGGAGAAGGGGGCCGCCACAATGAGCAGTTCTTC
TRBV18,many,TRBJ1-4,NA,CASSPPRQGQPDEKLFF,TGTGCCAGCTCACCACCGAGGCAGGGTCAGCCGGATGAAAAACTGTTTTTT
TRBV7-9,many,TRBJ1-1,TRBD1,CASSSLTGENTEAFF,TGTGCCAGCAGCTCCTTGACAGGGGAGAACACTGAAGCTTTCTTT
TRBV18,few,TRBJ2-1,NA,CASSPILQNEQFF,TGTGCCAGCTCACCCATCTTACAGAATGAGCAGTTCTTC
TRBV7-6,many,TRBJ2-1,NA,CASSLEGDKIFDNEQFF,TGTGCCAGCAGCTTAGAGGGAGACAAAATCTTCGACAATGAGCAGTTCTTC
TRBV9,many,TRBJ2-1,NA,CASSGGGGREQFF,TGTGCCAGCAGCGGAGGGGGAGGGCGGGAGCAGTTCTTC
TRBV2,many,TRBJ1-1,NA,CASFLLRGNTEAFF,TGTGCCAGCTTCTTGCTCCGGGGAAACACTGAAGCTTTCTTT
TRBV7-9,NA,TRBJ2-2,NA,CAGGPASRENGELFF,TGTGCCGGTGGTCCAGCATCTCGAGAGAACGGGGAGCTGTTTTTT
TRBV6-6,many,TRBJ2-2,NA,CASSYSGVPGELFF,TGTGCCAGCAGTTACTCGGGGGTACCCGGGGAGCTGTTTTTT
TRBV19,few,TRBJ2-7,NA,CASSIGIEGNWNEQYF,TGTGCCAGTAGTATAGGGATAGAGGGGAATTGGAACGAGCAGTACTTC
TRBV27,NA,TRBJ2-7,NA,CASRCEQYF,TGTGCCAGCAGATGCGAGCAGTACTTC
TRBV12-3/TRBV12-4,many,TRBJ2-6,NA,CASSFFSGANVLTF,TGTGCCAGCAGCTTCTTCTCTGGGGCCAACGTCCTGACTTTC
TRBV4-3,many,TRBJ2-1,NA,CASSQALDDEQFF,TGCGCCAGCAGCCAAGCTCTAGACGATGAGCAGTTCTTC
TRBV20-1,many,TRBJ1-3,NA,CSARARLGDTIYF,TGCAGTGCTAGAGCTCGGCTCGGGGACACCATATATTTT
TRBV6-2/TRBV6-3,many,TRBJ1-5,NA,CASSPLNSNQPQHF,TGTGCCAGCTCCCCACTCAACAGCAATCAGCCCCAGCATTTT
TRBV10-3,many,TRBJ2-5,NA,CAIARAEETQYF,TGTGCCATCGCGCGGGCGGAAGAGACCCAGTACTTC
TRBV6-5,many,TRBJ2-3,NA,CASSYSNREADTQYF,TGTGCCAGCAGTTACTCGAACAGAGAGGCAGATACGCAGTATTTT
TRBV7-2,many,TRBJ2-5,NA,CASSLNQGLQETQYF,TGTGCCAGCAGCTTGAATCAGGGACTCCAAGAGACCCAGTACTTC
TRBV6-5,many,TRBJ2-7,TRBD2,CASSNRTSGRAYEQYF,TGTGCCAGCAGTAACCGGACTAGCGGGAGAGCCTACGAGCAGTACTTC
TRBV7-2,NA,TRBJ1-2,NA,CASSLTQGGYGYTF,TGTGCCAGCAGCTTAACCCAGGGAGGCTATGGCTACACCTTC
TRBV29-1,many,TRBJ2-5,NA,CSQTGGDQETQYF,TGCAGCCAGACTGGCGGGGACCAAGAGACCCAGTACTTC
TRBV9,many,TRBJ2-2,NA,CASSVEGGDTGELFF,TGTGCCAGCAGCGTAGAGGGGGGCGACACCGGGGAGCTGTTTTTT
TRBV6-5,many,TRBJ2-1,NA,CASSYSTGSGNEQFF,TGTGCCAGCAGTTACTCGACGGGATCGGGCAATGAGCAGTTCTTC
TRBV6-6,many,TRBJ2-7,NA,CASSYPGSPYEQYF,TGTGCCAGCAGTTACCCGGGCAGCCCCTACGAGCAGTACTTC
TRBV9,NA,TRBJ2-7,TRBD2,CASSVAMTSGYYEQYF,TGTGCCAGCAGCGTAGCTATGACTAGCGGGTACTACGAGCAGTACTTC